The 10 T cell receptor beta chains reported below all come from one sample, sequenced in a study of T cell clonality in common variable immunodeficiency (dated by TCRdb to about 2015). Libraries came from the immunoSEQ multiplex PCR assay. TCRdb took this table from immuneACCESS and kept in-frame rearrangements with V and J called. Such tables lack part of the clones; where checked against another copy, unresolved V genes explain under half of the gap, and the rest is unexplained. For this sample the table reports approximately 60,000 clones, with no clone seen just once. 0.83% of the sample is held by the ten biggest clonotypes. Specimen: peripheral blood mononuclear cells. The receptors derive from a person aged 18 to 75 in good health.

Many counts were recorded for this clone. The CDR3 spells CASSGRGQGNTEAFF. CDR3 DNA (partial): TGTGCCAGCAGTGGACGGGGACAGGGGAACACTGAA. V and J are TRBV6-1 and TRBJ1-1; TRBD1 aligns across 9 bases. Read coverage stops 3 residues before the CDR3 terminus; the germline J gene supplies the remainder. The CDR3 is 15 amino acids. Germline trimming cut 4 bases from V and 1 base from J; bases unmatched to any gene: 4. Germline CDR1 is MNHNS and CDR2 is SASEGT.

In its sample, this clone was seen many times. The sequence runs out 3 residues before the end of the CDR3; the remainder is reconstructed from the germline J gene. This chain uses TRBV10-1 with TRBJ2-3; tentatively, D is TRBD2 (6 bases). This CDR3 has 13 amino acids. Germline V gene data show CDR1 as WNHNN and CDR2 as SYGVQD (reference sequence). The V end lost 4 bases, the J end lost 6 bases, and 11 bases lay between the germline ends. CDR3 residues: CASSGGLADTQYF. CDR3 DNA, as far as it was read: TGCGCCAGCAGTGGGGGACTCGCCGATACG.

This clone has ten or more counts. The read ends 3 residues shy of where the CDR3 ends; the end is completed using the germline J gene. The V call is TRBV6-1, the J call TRBJ1-2; TRBD1 is a possible D gene (5 bases). CDR1 and CDR2 from the germline V gene are MNHNS and SASEGT. Trimming removed 1 base at V and 0 bases at J, with 9 bases between. The CDR3 totals 15 residues. Partial CDR3 DNA: TGTGCCAGCAGTGAAGGACAGCTAGCTAACTATGGC. Its translation: CASSEGQLANYG. The complete CDR3 reads CASSEGQLANYGYTF.

Details on this clone: Coverage ceases 3 residues before the CDR3 finishes, and the germline J gene fills in the end. The V and J genes are TRBV5-1 and TRBJ2-4; 7 nucleotides align to TRBD1. The CDR3 is made up of 15 amino acids. The germline gives CDR1 SGHRS, CDR2 YFSETQ. The covered CDR3 bases are TGCGCCAGCAGCTTGGAGGTAGGGGGCCTCTATGGT. Translation gives CASSLEVGGLYG. The complete CDR3 reads CASSLEVGGLYGQYF.

This clone was counted many times. The read ends 3 residues shy of where the CDR3 ends; the end is completed using the germline J gene. The rearrangement joins TRBV2 to TRBJ2-7, with 7 bases that match TRBD2. CDR3 length: 16 residues. In germline, CDR1 is SNHLY, CDR2 FYNNEI. V was pared by 3 bases and J by 0 bases, with 8 bases of the junction left unmatched. The covered CDR3 bases are TGTGCCAGCAGTGATTTCGGGACTACCTCCTCCTACGAG. Its translation: CASSDFGTTSSYE. The entire CDR3 sequence reads CASSDFGTTSSYEQYF.

In this sample, this clone turned up many times. The CDR3 is cut off 3 residues early in the read; its end comes from the germline J gene. The chain joins TRBV5-6 to TRBJ1-1; TRBD1 is a possible D gene (6 bases). The CDR3 totals 15 residues. Trimming cost V 3 bases and J 3 bases, with 15 bases left between them. In germline, CDR1 is SGHDT, CDR2 YYEEEE. The CDR3 protein is CASSSQGWEDTEAFF. Partial CDR3 DNA: TGTGCCAGCAGCTCTCAGGGGTGGGAGGACACTGAA.

This clone showed up just a few times. The DNA read from the CDR3 is TGTGCCAGCTCACCAGGCGGCTTGAACACTGAA. It yields the protein CASSPGGLNTE. The full CDR3 reads CASSPGGLNTEAFF. This chain links TRBV18 with TRBJ1-1, with no clear D. The read halts 3 residues ahead of the CDR3 end, with the missing end drawn from the germline J gene. The germline CDR1 and CDR2 sequences are KGHSH and LQKENI. The CDR3 is made up of 14 amino acids. Trimming took off 2 bases at V and 0 bases at J, with 7 bases between the two ends.

Notes on this clone: A far larger clone is off by one base, so a read error is likely. The missing CDR3 end, 3 residues past where the read stops, is filled in from the germline J gene. The chain recombines TRBV30 with TRBJ2-3, with D unclear. The CDR3 consists of 16 residues. Germline CDR1 GTSNPN, CDR2 SVGIG (reference sequence). The CDR3 sequence: CASSVESTPPVDTQYF. CDR3 bases read: TGTGCCTCGAGTGTAGAAAGTACCCCCCCGGTGGATACG.

The sample holds many counts of this clone. Sequencing ends 3 residues short of the CDR3 end; the germline J gene provides the rest. The gene calls are TRBV29-1 and TRBJ1-2, with 7 bases aligning to TRBD1. The trim removed 4 bases at V and 4 bases at J, leaving 9 bases unmatched. CDR1 and CDR2 from the germline V gene are SQVTM and ANQGSEA. This CDR3 contains 14 residues. The CDR3 reads CSVASPGGAYGYTF. The CDR3 DNA, read in part, is TGCAGCGTTGCTTCGCCAGGGGGAGCCTATGGC.

This clone occurred many times. The missing CDR3 end, 3 residues past where the read stops, is filled in from the germline J gene. The gene calls are TRBV19 and TRBJ1-2; the match to TRBD1 covers 7 bases. Germline CDR1 and CDR2: LNHDA and SQIVND (reference sequence). CDR3 length: 15 amino acids. The trim removed 8 bases at V and 4 bases at J, leaving 13 bases unmatched. The covered CDR3 bases are TGTGCCAGTTACCGTGGACAGGCCGGTGGCTATGGC. This translates into CASYRGQAGGYG. In full, the CDR3 is CASYRGQAGGYGYTF. Full variable domain (outside the CDR3, taken from reference TRBV19 and TRBJ1-2): DGGITQSPKYLFRKEGQNVTLSCEQNLNHDAMYWYRQDPGQGLRLIYYSQIVNDFQKGDIAEGYSVSREKKESFPLTVTSAQKNPTAFYLCASYRGQAGGYGYTFGSGTRLTVV.